The TCR beta chain under discussion was sequenced for a study of monozygotic twins with inflammatory bowel disease (dated by TCRdb to the late 2010s). Regarding the research as a whole: A total of some 28 monozygotic twin pairs were included in the full study, comprising nine German pairs (four IBD-concordant, five IBD-discordant) and 19 IBD-discordant Danish pairs. The search for disease-associated traits relied mainly on comparing, within discordant pairs, IBD patients with their genetically identical healthy co-twins. Each individual had, on average, about 151 000 unique TCRalpha sequences and 181 000 unique TCRbeta sequences available for analysis.

Note on this clonotype: What this receptor recognizes is not known.

Taken from cysteine to phenylalanine, the CDR3 has 13 residues. No DNA sequence is on record. The library was produced with 5' RACE. For each TCR library, 3,500 to 4,500 ng of total RNA was used. cDNA was synthesized with SMARTScribe reverse transcriptase in eight separate reactions per sample. During cDNA synthesis, template switching was used to introduce unique molecular identifiers that contained a 6-nucleotide sample barcode. Two nested PCRs of 16 and 9 cycles amplified the TCRalpha and TCRbeta cDNA, and bead purification followed each PCR. Before amplification, cDNA was treated with uracil DNA-glycosylase and purified using the QIAquick PCR purification kit. The second PCR added Illumina TruSeq-compatible adapters along with sample-specific barcodes. TapeStation and Qubit were used to check library quality and concentration, and around 4.7 ng of each library was pooled. Sequencing of the pooled libraries was done on an Illumina HiSeq2500 single-index Rapid Run using custom sequencing primers and 2 x 100 bp reads. On the study's bioinformatics: PCR and sequencing errors were corrected by UMI-based consensus assembly using MiGEC version 1.2.6. MiXCR version 2.1.1 handled V(D)J alignment, clonotype assembly and CDR3 extraction. To normalise gene usage, clonotype sharing and MAIT/NKT TCR abundance, the analysis used the top 1000, 10 000 and 20 000 clonotypes per sample. After downsampling to 27 000 UMIs, diversity was calculated as the inverse Simpson index using the vegan R package. Paired Mann-Whitney U tests were applied to discordant twin pairs, with Benjamini-Hochberg correction for multiple testing. TCRdb reprocessed the reads; each CDR3 protein sequence makes one entry, and DNA is unavailable. For this entry, the V and J calls and clone size follow TCRdb and not the study's own pipeline. The table held for this sample gives more than 300,000 distinct CDR3 sequences. The ten largest clones capture 2% to 3% of the sample.

From each donor, a roughly 2.5 ml peripheral blood sample was collected into PAXgene tubes and stored at -80 degrees C. Total RNA was isolated from whole blood with the PAXgene blood miRNA kit on an automated QIAcube, without T cell sorting. Peripheral blood from monozygotic twin pairs, either concordant or discordant for inflammatory bowel disease, underwent deep TCRalpha and TCRbeta repertoire profiling that used unique molecular barcoding. For every twin pair, smoking habits were documented, and each individual was categorised as a current, former or never smoker. Overall study results and their limits: Because patients were on differing immunosuppressive treatments, the repertoires may have picked up extra background noise and inter-individual variability. Fewer clonotypes were shared with other individuals by IBD patients than by healthy twins, most markedly in patients showing signs of disease activity. The analysis was unable to tell different T cell subtypes apart. No single strong signal or clonotype linked to IBD turned up in the results, so the idea that one exists was not supported. A decrease in TCRbeta repertoire diversity, as measured by inverse Simpson index, was observed in IBD patients compared with their healthy co-twins. Concordant and discordant twins showed no difference in repertoire similarity, possibly because of limited statistical power.

This clonotype originated in a human donor with ulcerative colitis or Crohn's disease, or a healthy co-twin of an affected twin (not recorded which). The material sequenced was blood. Here the chain combines TRBV12-3 or TRBV12-4 and TRBJ2-5; the TCRdb call, TRBD1, lacks DNA for checking. The CDR3 region: CASSPRGGETQYF.